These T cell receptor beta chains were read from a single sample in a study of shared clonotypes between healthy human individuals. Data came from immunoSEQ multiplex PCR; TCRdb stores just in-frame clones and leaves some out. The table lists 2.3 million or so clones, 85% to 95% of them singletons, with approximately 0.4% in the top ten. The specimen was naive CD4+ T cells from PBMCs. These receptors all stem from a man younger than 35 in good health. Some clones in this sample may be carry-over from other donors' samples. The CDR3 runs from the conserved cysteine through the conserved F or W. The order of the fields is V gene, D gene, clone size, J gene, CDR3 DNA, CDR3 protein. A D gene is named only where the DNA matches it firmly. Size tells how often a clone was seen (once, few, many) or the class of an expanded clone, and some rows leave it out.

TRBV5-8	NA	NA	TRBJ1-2	TGTGCCAGCAGGTACCGGGCCCCAACCAACTATGGCTACACCTTC	CASRYRAPTNYGYTF
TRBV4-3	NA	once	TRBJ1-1	TGCGCCAGCAGCCAAGATAGATGGACTGAAGCTTTCTTT	CASSQDRWTEAFF
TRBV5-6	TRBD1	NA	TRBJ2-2	TGTGCCAGCAGCTGGGGACAGCCCCACACCGGGGAGCTGTTTTTT	CASSWGQPHTGELFF
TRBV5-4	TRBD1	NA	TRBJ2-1	TGTGCCAGCAGGGGAGGGACAGGGGGATCGACTAGTCCCCATGAGCAGTTCTTC	CASRGGTGGSTSPHEQFF
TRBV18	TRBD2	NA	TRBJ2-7	TGTGCCAGCTCACCCCCTAGCGGGAGCCTTCCCGGAAGCTACGAGCAGTACTTC	CASSPPSGSLPGSYEQYF
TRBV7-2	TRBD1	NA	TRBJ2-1	TGTGCCAGCAGCTTAGAACAGGGGGCGGCCAATGAGCAGTTCTTC	CASSLEQGAANEQFF
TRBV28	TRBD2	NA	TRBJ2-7	TGTGCCAGCAGGGGGTCCCCGGGACTACAGTACGAGCAGTACTTC	CASRGSPGLQYEQYF
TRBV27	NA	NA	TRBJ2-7	TGTGCCAGCAGTTTACCCGGGGCGCAAAACTACGAGCAGTACTTC	CASSLPGAQNYEQYF
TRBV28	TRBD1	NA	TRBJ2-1	TGTGCCAGCAGCAAAGACAGGGCCCCCTCCTACAATGAGCAGTTCTTC	CASSKDRAPSYNEQFF
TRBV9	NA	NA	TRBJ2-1	TGTGCCAGCAGCGTGGATAGGGATGAGCAGTTCTTC	CASSVDRDEQFF
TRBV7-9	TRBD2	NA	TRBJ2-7	TGTGCCAGCAGCATAACGTATCGGCGGGAGGGCCCCGCCGAGCAGTACTTC	CASSITYRREGPAEQYF
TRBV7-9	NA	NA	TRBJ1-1	TGTGCCCACCGTCCAGCAGGGAACACTGAAGCTTTCTTT	CAHRPAGNTEAFF
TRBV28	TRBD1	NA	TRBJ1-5	TGTGCCAGCAGTACAGGGGGCGGAAGCAATCAGCCCCAGCATTTT	CASSTGGGSNQPQHF
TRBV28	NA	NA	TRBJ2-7	TGTGCCAGCAGTCTTACCTACGAGCAGTACTTC	CASSLTYEQYF
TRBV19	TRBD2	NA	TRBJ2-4	TGTGCCAGTGGGAGGGGCAATGACAAAAACATTCAGTACTTC	CASGRGNDKNIQYF
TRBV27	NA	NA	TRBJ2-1	TGTGCCAGCAGTTTCTCCAGATACAATGAGCAGTTCTTC	CASSFSRYNEQFF
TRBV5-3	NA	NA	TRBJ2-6	TGTGCCAGAAGCCCACACCGGGACCTGGATTCTGGGGCCAACGTCCTGACTTTC	CARSPHRDLDSGANVLTF
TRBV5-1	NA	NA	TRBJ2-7	TGCGCCAGCAGCTTGCGGGCAGGACCCTACGAGCAGTACTTC	CASSLRAGPYEQYF
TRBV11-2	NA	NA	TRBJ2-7	TGTGCCAGCAGCTCAATTCTGGCGGGATCCTTCTACGAGCAGTACTTC	CASSSILAGSFYEQYF
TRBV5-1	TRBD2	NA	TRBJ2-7	TGCGCCAGCAGCTTGGCCTTAGCTAGCGGCTACGAGCAGTACTTC	CASSLALASGYEQYF
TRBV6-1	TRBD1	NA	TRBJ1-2	TGTGCCAGCAGTGAATACGGGACAGGGGTCTATGGCTACACCTTC	CASSEYGTGVYGYTF
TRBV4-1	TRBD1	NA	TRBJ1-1	TGCGCCAGCCGGACAGGGGGTACTTCTGAAGCTTTCTTT	CASRTGGTSEAFF
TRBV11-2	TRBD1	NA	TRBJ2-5	TGTGCCAGCAGCCAATACAGGGGAAACCAAGAGACCCAGTACTTC	CASSQYRGNQETQYF
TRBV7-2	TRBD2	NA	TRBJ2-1	TGTGCCAGCAGCACACCCGGGGGACTAGCGAGTTACAATGAGCAGTTCTTC	CASSTPGGLASYNEQFF
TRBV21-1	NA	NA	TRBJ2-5	TGTGCCAGCAGCAAAAGACCAGGGGCCCAGTACTTC	CASSKRPGAQYF
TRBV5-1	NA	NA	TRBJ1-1	TGCGCCAGCAGCTTGGTTGGGGGTTCAGTGAACACTGAAGCTTTCTTT	CASSLVGGSVNTEAFF
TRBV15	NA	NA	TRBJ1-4	TGTGCCACCTCCGGACGGATTAATGAAAAACTGTTTTTT	CATSGRINEKLFF
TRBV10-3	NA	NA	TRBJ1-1	TGTGCCATCAGTTACCAGGACGTCGGCTCTGAAGCTTTCTTT	CAISYQDVGSEAFF
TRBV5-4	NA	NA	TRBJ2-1	TGTGCCAGCAGCCCCCGAGGGCGGGAATCAAAAAGCTACAATGAGCAGTTCTTC	CASSPRGRESKSYNEQFF
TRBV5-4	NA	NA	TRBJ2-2	TGTGCCAGCAGCCGTGACGGCGGTGGGAGGCACACCGGGGAGCTGTTTTTT	CASSRDGGGRHTGELFF
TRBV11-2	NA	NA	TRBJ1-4	TGTGCCAGCAGCGCAGATGGACGAATGGGTGAAAAACTGTTTTTT	CASSADGRMGEKLFF
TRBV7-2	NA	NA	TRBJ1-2	TGTGCCAGCAGCTTAGTTCGGGCGCCGTCCCCGGATGGCTACACCTTC	CASSLVRAPSPDGYTF
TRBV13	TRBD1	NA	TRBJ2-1	TGTGCCAGCAGCTTAATAACGGCAGGGGGCAAGGATGAGCAGTTCTTC	CASSLITAGGKDEQFF